A single T cell receptor beta chain is shown here with its context. In germline, CDR1 is SGHRS, CDR2 YFSETQ. Trimming stripped 4 bases from V and 0 bases from J, with 13 bases between. The CDR3 totals 15 residues. MiXCR was run by TCRdb on the 5' RACE reads, yielding one entry per CDR3 protein. This table holds approximately 430,000 distinct CDR3 sequences, 20% to 30% found once. The data originate from a study of T-cell memory formation after mild COVID-19. The TCR was taken from an adult woman who had mild COVID-19 (a few samples of this study predate the infection). Cell type and time point are not known. The V gene is TRBV5-1, the J gene TRBJ1-1; D gene ambiguous. Sequenced: PBMCs or a T cell subset sorted from them (not recorded which). The CDR3 coding sequence is TGCGCCAGCAGCACAGACCTCTACATGAACACTGAAGCTTTCTTT. Translated, it gives CASSTDLYMNTEAFF.